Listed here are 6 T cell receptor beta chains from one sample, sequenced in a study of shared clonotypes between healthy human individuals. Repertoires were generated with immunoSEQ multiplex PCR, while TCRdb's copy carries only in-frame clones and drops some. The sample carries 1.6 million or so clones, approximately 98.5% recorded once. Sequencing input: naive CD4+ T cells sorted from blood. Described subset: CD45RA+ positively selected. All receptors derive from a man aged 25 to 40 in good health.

The CDR3 DNA sequence: TGTGCCCACCCCCCCGGACGGTATGAAGCTTTCTTT. Its protein product is CAHPPGRYEAFF. The chain carries TRBV12-5 and TRBJ1-1; D not certain. The CDR3 extends over 12 amino acids. The germline V gene has CDR1 LGHNT and CDR2 FRNRAP.

CDR3 nucleotides: TGTGCCAGCAGCGCGTGGGTAGCGGTCTCCTACGAGCAGTACTTC. It yields the protein CASSAWVAVSYEQYF. The chain uses TRBV21-1 and TRBJ2-7; the DNA was not used to check the table's D call, TRBD2. TRBV21-1 is shown as a pseudogene. CDR3 size: 15 residues.

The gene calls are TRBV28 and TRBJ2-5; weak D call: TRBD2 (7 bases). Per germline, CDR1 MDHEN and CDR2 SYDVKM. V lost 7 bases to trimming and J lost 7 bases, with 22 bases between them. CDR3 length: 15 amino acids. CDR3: CASTLGGRGGRTQYF. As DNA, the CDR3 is TGTGCCAGCACCCTGGGGGGGAGAGGGGGTCGGACCCAGTACTTC.

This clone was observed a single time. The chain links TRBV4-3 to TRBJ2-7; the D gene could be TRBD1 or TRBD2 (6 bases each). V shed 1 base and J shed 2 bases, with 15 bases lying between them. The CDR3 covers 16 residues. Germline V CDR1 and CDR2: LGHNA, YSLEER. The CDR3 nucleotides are TGCGCCAGCAGCCAAGGAGGGGGGAGAGGGACCTACGAGCAGTACTTC. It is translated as CASSQGGGRGTYEQYF.

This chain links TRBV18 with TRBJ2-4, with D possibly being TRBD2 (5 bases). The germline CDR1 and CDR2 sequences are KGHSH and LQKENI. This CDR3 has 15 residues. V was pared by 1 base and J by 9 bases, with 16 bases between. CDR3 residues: CASSPLSGDKGIQYF. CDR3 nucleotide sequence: TGTGCCAGCTCACCACTTTCCGGGGATAAGGGCATTCAGTACTTC.

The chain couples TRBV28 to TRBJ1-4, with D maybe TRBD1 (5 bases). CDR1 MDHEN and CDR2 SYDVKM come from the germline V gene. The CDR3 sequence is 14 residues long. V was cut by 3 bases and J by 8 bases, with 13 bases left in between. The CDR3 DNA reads TGTGCCAGCAGTTTTCTTTCGGGGGGAGAAAAACTGTTTTTT. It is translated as CASSFLSGGEKLFF. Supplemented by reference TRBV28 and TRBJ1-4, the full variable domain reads DVKVTQSSRYLVKRTGEKVFLECVQDMDHENMFWYRQDPGLGLRLIYFSYDVKMKEKGDIPEGYSVSREKKERFSLILESASTNQTSMYLCASSFLSGGEKLFFGSGTQLSVL.